This entry features one T cell receptor (beta chain) sequence. This clonotype was recorded at least ten times. Its antigen is not yet known. Nothing much larger sits one base from this clone, and base qualities are not available. The germline V gene (reference sequence) yields LGHDT for CDR1 and YNNKEL for CDR2. V is cut by 4 bases and J by 0 bases, and the space between the germline ends is 12 bases. Counted from cysteine to phenylalanine, this CDR3 has 15 amino acids. Only the CDR3 part of the read is kept: 45 bases, read in frame from the first base. The data were taken from a study of response to subunit inactivated influenza vaccine listed by TCRdb under 2018. A note on the overall study: Deep quantitative T cell receptor repertoire profiling was used in the study to track responses to a trivalent subunit inactivated influenza vaccine.

Study-wide conclusions, independent of this receptor: The authors suggested that each seasonal influenza vaccination may recruit only a limited number of new T cells.

The method behind the library was RT-PCR. The listed sequencing device is Illumina HiSeq 2500. In-frame beta chains were kept once TCRdb had trimmed the public reads at Q25 with fastp and called clones with MiXCR. Rows matching on CDR3 protein sequence are summarized as one entry with the most common DNA and genes. The sample table holds about 500,000 distinct CDR3 sequences, of which more than 15% were seen once. Clones ranked in the top ten supply less than 4% of the sample. This sequence uses TRBV3-1 and TRBJ1-1, with the D gene not confidently named. The clonotype was recovered from a man aged 50-75 years who received an inactivated influenza vaccine. Donor details come from another sample of the same person, matched by shared clones. This specimen consisted of CD4+ T cells sorted from PBMCs, obtained around 2 years after vaccination. Here the CDR3 is given as CASSLGGAVNTEAFF. The DNA sequence follows: TGTGCCAGCAGCCTAGGTGGTGCGGTGAACACTGAAGCTTTCTTT.